The T cell receptor (beta chain) under discussion was sequenced for a study of regulatory T cells in long-lasting Graves disease. Study information: In persistent Graves' disease, antithyroid drugs had been taken for over 5 years and TSH receptor antibodies stayed positive.

Ten or more counts support this clonotype. Its antigen is unidentified. Study outcomes and limitations: The study found persistent patients shared more public clonotypes (2,741) than new patients (over 850). Patients with persistent Graves' had lower TCR diversity than newly diagnosed patients.

Time point meaning: persistent/refractory GD, antithyroid drugs over 5 years with positive TRAb. From RNA extracted from PBMCs, the TCR library was made. Peripheral blood, roughly 10 milliliters of it, was drawn into EDTA tubes. The CDR3 spans 13 residues. The V and J ends lost 3 bases and 8 bases respectively, with 13 bases between them. Construction of the TCR beta libraries employed iRepertoire HTBI primers in conjunction with Arm-PCR of CDR3 regions. TCRdb re-analysed the multiplex PCR reads in MiXCR, keeping a single row per CDR3 protein. The sample carries 700,000 or so distinct CDR3 sequences, 25% to 35% recorded once.

The receptor was derived from a female donor with Graves disease. The V call is TRBV12-3 or TRBV12-4, the J call TRBJ1-2; no clear D gene. The starting material was peripheral blood mononuclear cells (PBMCs), obtained when the disease was refractory, from a patient treated with antithyroid drugs. CDR3 DNA sequence: TGTGCCAGCAGTTTGCGGGATCTCAGGGGCTACACCTTC. Its translation is CASSLRDLRGYTF.